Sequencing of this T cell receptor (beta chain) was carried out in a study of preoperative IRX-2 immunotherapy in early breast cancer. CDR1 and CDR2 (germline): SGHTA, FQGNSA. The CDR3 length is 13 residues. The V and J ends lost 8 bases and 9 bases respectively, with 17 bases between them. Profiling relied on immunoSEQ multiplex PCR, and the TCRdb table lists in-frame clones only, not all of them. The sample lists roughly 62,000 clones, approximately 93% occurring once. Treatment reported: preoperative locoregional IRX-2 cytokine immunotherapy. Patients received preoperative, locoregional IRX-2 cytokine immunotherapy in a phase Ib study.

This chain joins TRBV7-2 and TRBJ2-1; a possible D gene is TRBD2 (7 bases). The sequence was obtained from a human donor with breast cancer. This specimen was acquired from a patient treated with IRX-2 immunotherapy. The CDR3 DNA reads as TGTGCCAGCCGGACTAGGGGGAGTAGTGAGCAGTTCTTC. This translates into CASRTRGSSEQFF.